This T cell receptor beta chain was found in a study of breast tumors, draining lymph nodes, adjacent tissues. The lymph nodes were axillary draining lymph nodes from breast cancer patients. This clonotype has only one observation. No antigen is known for it. Study-wide results and caveats: Tumor TCR diversity was below lymph nodes but above nontumor tissue. Compared with basal-like, luminal-like tumors shared significantly more repertoire with nontumor tissue. Findings are consistent with lymph node origin and intratumoral expansion of most tumor T cells.

TCRdb redid the calling of the multiplex PCR reads with MiXCR, one entry per CDR3 protein. This table holds 160,000 or so distinct CDR3 sequences, 30% to 35% found once. Germline V lookup: CDR1 SEHNR, CDR2 FQNEAQ (reference sequence). Trimming removed 8 bases from V and 2 bases from J, with 25 bases in between. The CDR3 runs to 19 residues. This chain links TRBV7-9 with TRBJ1-6; D perhaps matches TRBD1 (5 bases). The specimen was axillary lymph node tissue. The clonotype comes from a female donor with breast cancer. Some clones in this sample may be carry-over from other donors' samples. CDR3 residues: CASRGGRLVTDTYNSPLHF. In DNA form, the CDR3 reads TGTGCCAGCCGCGGAGGGAGGTTAGTGACAGACACCTATAATTCACCCCTCCACTTT.